This TCR beta chain is drawn from a study of T cells in Graves' hyperthyroidism and ophthalmopathy. Study-wide findings and caveats: In simple terms, a model built on 13 V-J features told ophthalmopathy apart from stable hyperthyroidism.

RNA transcripts yielded amplified TCR beta CDR3 regions. A set of HTBI primers served as the primers for a first-round RT-PCR of the TCR CDR3. MiXCR, run by TCRdb on the multiplex PCR reads, gives a single entry per CDR3 protein. This sample has under 350,000 distinct CDR3 sequences; 17% occur once, and the top ten carry over 50%. This clonotype was counted ten times or more. Its antigen is as yet unknown. The receptor was isolated from a woman in her fifties or sixties with Graves' ophthalmopathy. The sample consisted of blood.

For the CDR3, the DNA is TGTGCCAGCAGCAACATGGGGGCTTACACCTTC. Amino acid sequence: CASSNMGAYTF. The chain has TRBV6-2 or TRBV6-3 and TRBJ1-2; D may be TRBD1 (6 bases). The CDR3 runs to 11 residues. Germline V gene data show CDR1 as MNHEY and CDR2 as SVGEGT. The ends were cut back, 6 bases at V and 11 bases at J, with 13 bases in the middle.